A few counts support the clone carrying this T cell receptor (beta chain). What it binds is unknown. This sample was taken from a study of post-analysis software for immune sequencing data. Study-level findings and limits: With TRBV5-6, TRBV5-1 and TRBV20-1 included, 4 or 5 TRBV segments were more frequent in patients than in controls.

TCR beta libraries were prepared from cDNA with unique molecular identifiers. Input amounts of roughly 0.9 to 10 million T cells were used. These gave around 500,000 cDNA molecules, so each molecule approximated one T cell. One entry per CDR3 protein, called by TCRdb with MiXCR from the PCR reads. The data contain fewer than 850,000 distinct CDR3 sequences, roughly 29% of them singletons. V was pared by 4 bases and J by 4 bases, with 7 bases of the junction left unmatched. The CDR3 totals 16 residues. CDR1 MNHNY and CDR2 SVGAGI come from the germline V gene (reference sequence). The receptor was isolated from a girl aged 10-17 years with multiple sclerosis. V gene TRBV6-6 combines with J gene TRBJ2-1, with 10 bases that match TRBD2. Sequenced material: blood. This CDR3 reads CASSSTSGRPYNEQFF. The CDR3 DNA reads TGTGCCAGCAGTTCGACTAGCGGGCGACCATACAATGAGCAGTTCTTC.